One and the same sample provided the 13 T cell receptor beta chains below, sequenced in a study of shared clonotypes between healthy human individuals. This table comes from immunoSEQ multiplex PCR, and its TCRdb copy is limited to in-frame clones, with some not included. The repertoire holds some 2,500,000 clones, with around 90% as singletons. What was sequenced was naive CD4+ T cells from PBMCs. This sample's subset: CD45RA+ positively selected. Receptors were obtained from a man younger than 30 in good health. Some clones in this sample may be carry-over from other donors' samples.

V usage is TRBV28 and J usage is TRBJ1-2; D gene uncertain. Germline CDR1 MDHEN, CDR2 SYDVKM. Trimming left V 6 bases short and J 2 bases short, with 10 bases between. The CDR3 is 13 amino acids. CDR3 region: CASRPTMNYGYTF. CDR3 bases: TGTGCCAGCAGACCCACCATGAACTATGGCTACACCTTC.

The chain recombines TRBV28 with TRBJ2-7; D may be TRBD2 (5 bases). V gave up 6 bases and J gave up 0 bases, with 15 bases separating them. Germline V gene lookup returns CDR1 MDHEN and CDR2 SYDVKM. The CDR3 is made up of 15 amino acids. The CDR3 protein is CASSPADLFSYEQYF. In nucleotides, the CDR3 is TGTGCCAGCAGCCCTGCGGACTTGTTCTCCTACGAGCAGTACTTC.

The chain joins TRBV2 to TRBJ2-3; D may be TRBD1 (5 bases). The V gene's germline CDR1 is SNHLY and CDR2 FYNNEI. The V end lost 11 bases, the J end lost 6 bases, and 18 bases lay between the germline ends. The CDR3 has 13 amino acids. CDR3: CAATTEARDTQYF. Written as DNA, the CDR3 is TGTGCCGCGACGACAGAAGCGAGGGATACGCAGTATTTT.

The chain uses TRBV18 and TRBJ1-1; 7 bases map to TRBD1. Germline trimming cut 5 bases from V and 7 bases from J; bases unmatched to any gene: 16. This CDR3 spans 16 amino acids. CDR1 is KGHSH and CDR2 is LQKENI in the germline V gene. Here the CDR3 reads CASSSGQARVNVEAFF. The CDR3 coding sequence is TGTGCCAGCTCATCAGGACAGGCCCGGGTGAACGTTGAAGCTTTCTTT. Complete variable domain (other parts from reference TRBV18 and TRBJ1-1): NAGVMQNPRHLVRRRGQEARLRCSPMKGHSHVYWYRQLPEEGLKFMVYLQKENIIDESGMPKERFSAEFPKEGPSILRIQQVVRGDSAAYFCASSSGQARVNVEAFFGQGTRLTVV.

This clone has a single count. The gene calls are TRBV7-3 and TRBJ2-3, with D perhaps given as TRBD1 or TRBD2 (7 bases each). V was shortened by 5 bases and J by 4 bases, with 19 bases between the two germline ends. The V gene's germline CDR1 is SGHTA and CDR2 FQGTGA. The CDR3 extends over 16 amino acids. The CDR3 loop reads CASSKGGGSLADTQYF. CDR3 nucleotide sequence: TGTGCCAGCAGCAAAGGGGGCGGGAGTCTCGCAGATACGCAGTATTTT.

The genes are TRBV6-5 and TRBJ2-1; tentatively, D is TRBD2 (6 bases). In germline, CDR1 is MNHEY, CDR2 SVGAGI. The CDR3 consists of 14 residues. V was trimmed by 6 bases and J by 6 bases, leaving 15 bases between them. The CDR3 here is CASRHGTLLNEQFF. The CDR3 nucleotides are TGTGCCAGCAGGCACGGGACTCTCCTCAATGAGCAGTTCTTC.

The chain is built from TRBV28 and TRBJ2-2; D not resolved. The germline gives CDR1 MDHEN, CDR2 SYDVKM. The CDR3 length is 12 residues. V lost 6 bases and J lost 6, with 8 bases in between. CDR3 loop: CASRPTSGELFF. CDR3 nucleotides: TGTGCCAGCAGGCCAACATCCGGGGAGCTGTTTTTT.

This rearrangement joins TRBV7-9 to TRBJ1-1; D might be TRBD1 (5 bases). The V gene lost 4 bases and the J gene lost 6 bases, with 12 bases spanning the gap. CDR1 is SEHNR and CDR2 is FQNEAQ in the germline V gene (reference sequence). The CDR3 consists of 13 residues. Here the CDR3 DNA reads TGTGCCAGCAGCTGGACAACACGGGCTGAAGCTTTCTTT. Its translation is CASSWTTRAEAFF.

The chain employs TRBV5-1 and TRBJ2-7, with no clear D. Trimming shortened V by 4 bases and J by 7 bases, and 15 bases separated the two germline ends. CDR3 length: 13 amino acids. CDR1 is SGHRS and CDR2 is YFSETQ in the germline V gene. CDR3 in amino acids: CASSQPTSWEQYF. The CDR3 DNA is TGCGCCAGCAGCCAACCGACGTCTTGGGAGCAGTACTTC.

This clone was found once. This chain links TRBV2 with TRBJ2-7, with D hard to call. The CDR3 is 11 amino acids. The V gene's germline CDR1 is SNHLY and CDR2 FYNNEI. The germline V and J ends were trimmed by 1 base and 8 bases, with 6 bases remaining between them. The CDR3 DNA reads TGTGCCAGCAGTGAAGAGGGAAAGCAGTACTTC. Translation gives CASSEEGKQYF.

The chain has TRBV6-1 and TRBJ2-3, with D unresolved. V was shortened by 2 bases and J by 4 bases, with 16 bases between the two germline ends. The CDR3 loop spans 16 amino acids. Germline loops: CDR1 MNHNS, CDR2 SASEGT. The CDR3 DNA reads as TGTGCCAGCAGTGAAAAGGGATTTTGGTCCCCAGATACGCAGTATTTT. Protein: CASSEKGFWSPDTQYF.

There are a few counts of this clone. The V and J genes are TRBV6-1 and TRBJ1-1, with no clear D. The V end lost 5 bases, the J end lost 1 base, and 8 bases lay between the germline ends. The CDR3 has 13 amino acids. Per the germline V gene, CDR1 is MNHNS and CDR2 is SASEGT. CDR3 in amino acids: CASSRAANTEAFF. The DNA of the CDR3 is TGTGCCAGCAGTCGCGCGGCGAACACTGAAGCTTTCTTT.

CDR3 DNA: TGTGCCAGCAGCCAAGATCGAGGGAGGAGCTCCTACGAGCAGTACTTC. Translation gives CASSQDRGRSSYEQYF. The chain combines TRBV14 with TRBJ2-7; tentatively, D is TRBD2 (6 bases). Between the trimmed V and J ends, which lost 0 bases and 0 bases, there was a span of 12 bases. Germline CDR1 is SGHDN and CDR2 is FVKESK. CDR3 size: 16 residues.